This T cell receptor beta chain emerged from a study of T cells in narcolepsy. This CDR3 has 14 residues. Deletions cut 2 bases from V and 1 base from J, with 5 bases between. Germline V gives CDR1 SEHNR, CDR2 FQNEAQ (reference sequence). The repertoire was sequenced with immunoSEQ multiplex PCR; TCRdb's copy has only in-frame clones and lacks some. In the table there are about 30,000 clones, just under 80% of which are singletons. The clonotype originates from a human donor with narcolepsy. The rearrangement links TRBV7-9 to TRBJ2-2, with D possibly TRBD1 on 5 matching bases. The sequenced sample consisted of CD45RA- memory CD4+ T cells from PBMCs. The CDR3, as DNA: TGTGCCAGCAGCTTAACAGGGAACACCGGGGAGCTGTTTTTT. Translation gives CASSLTGNTGELFF.